This T cell receptor (beta chain) was found in a study of OX40 agonist ivuxolimab in advanced cancers. Germline CDR1 is SNHLY and CDR2 is FYNNEI. V lost 6 bases to trimming and J lost 0 bases, with 14 bases between them. The CDR3 runs 15 residues. Clones were read by immunoSEQ multiplex PCR, and TCRdb kept only the in-frame ones, dropping some. In the table there are approximately 130,000 clones, 90% of which are singletons. The J gene is TRBJ1-1, the V gene TRBV2; possibly TRBD1 for D (5 bases). The sample consisted of CD4+ or CD8+ T cells sorted from blood, taken in a trial of the OX40 agonist ivuxolimab. This clonotype originated in an adult with an advanced solid tumor such as melanoma, head and neck, liver or kidney cancer. CDR3 sequence reads: CASRGETVMNTEAFF. CDR3 DNA: TGTGCCAGCAGAGGGGAGACAGTAATGAACACTGAAGCTTTCTTT. Using reference TRBV2 and TRBJ1-1 for the parts outside the CDR3, the full variable domain is EPEVTQTPSHQVTQMGQEVILRCVPISNHLYFYWYRQILGQKVEFLVSFYNNEISEKSEIFDDQFSVERPDGSNFTLKIRSTKLEDSAMYFCASRGETVMNTEAFFGQGTRLTVV.